The 18 T cell receptor beta chains reported below all come from one sample, sequenced in a study of spatial heterogeneity in lung cancer (dated by TCRdb to 2018 to 2020). Study-wide findings and limitations: A correlation was observed between the number of expanded intratumoral alpha and beta TCRs and the tumor nonsynonymous mutation count.

Reading the label with the study, this specimen's time point is: sample taken at primary tumor resection. Libraries were made using 5' RACE. Sequencing was carried out with a NextSeq 500. TCRdb applied fastp at Q25 and MiXCR to the public reads, then kept only in-frame beta chains. Each record represents a unique CDR3 protein, reported with the most common genes and DNA among its rows. The sample table contains roughly 9,800 distinct CDR3 sequences; only one count was recorded for 45% to 65% of them. 28% of the sample is in the top ten clones. Which antigens these TCRs recognize remains unknown. The material was lung tumor tissue, obtained at surgery. The receptors were gathered from a female donor with early-stage non-small cell lung cancer.

In the case of this clonotype: For a library built for alpha chains, this beta chain is a stray read; little rests on its size. This sequence joins TRBV14 and TRBJ1-2; 9 bases match TRBD1. The CDR3 is 13 residues long. The germline V gene encodes CDR1 SGHDN and CDR2 FVKESK. Unmatched junction bases numbered 3, after V lost 4 bases and J lost 6 bases. The CDR3 reads CASSPGQGNGYTF. In DNA form, the CDR3 reads TGTGCCAGCAGCCCCGGACAGGGGAATGGCTACACCTTC.

A note on this clonotype: As an off-target read in a library built for alpha chains, this beta chain has a frequency of little significance. The chain employs TRBV20-1 and TRBJ2-3; 11 nucleotides agree with TRBD2. CDR1 is DFQATT and CDR2 is SNEGSKA in the germline V gene (reference sequence). Trimming took 6 bases from V and 2 from J; bases not matched to a gene: 7. This CDR3 comprises 15 residues. The CDR3 protein is CSAPIAGGITDTQYF. In DNA form, the CDR3 reads TGCAGTGCCCCCATAGCGGGGGGGATCACAGATACGCAGTATTTT.

About this clonotype itself: This beta chain is off target for a library built for alpha chains, so its abundance means little. V usage is TRBV6-1 and J usage is TRBJ1-5; D is perhaps TRBD1 (6 bases). The ends were cut back, 6 bases at V and 2 bases at J, with 14 bases in the middle. The CDR3 length is 15 residues. Germline CDR1 reads MNHNS; CDR2 reads SASEGT. The CDR3 DNA reads TGTGCCAGCAGCCGGGAGGGGGTAGGCAATCAGCCCCAGCATTTT. Translation gives CASSREGVGNQPQHF.

In regard to this clonotype: This beta chain represents an off-target read in a library built for alpha chains; its size is of limited meaning. This chain connects TRBV28 to TRBJ2-2; D remains ambiguous. Trimming took off 3 bases at V and 0 bases at J, with 8 bases between the two ends. There are 15 residues in the CDR3. Germline lookup yields CDR1 MDHEN and CDR2 SYDVKM. The CDR3 here is CASSFASPNTGELFF. The CDR3 DNA reads as TGTGCCAGCAGTTTTGCCAGCCCGAACACCGGGGAGCTGTTTTTT.

Of note for this clonotype: A read error may account for a junction end that differs from germline. This beta chain is a stray read from a library made for alpha chains; its abundance is not meaningful. The V gene is TRBV11-2, the J gene TRBJ2-1; 10 positions agree with TRBD2. This CDR3 contains 15 residues. Germline CDR1 is SGHAT and CDR2 is FQNNGV. CDR3 loop: CASSLGGTSGERWVF. In nucleotides, the CDR3 is TGTGCCAGCAGCTTAGGTGGAACTAGCGGGGAACGGTGGGTCTTC. The whole variable domain, remainder taken from reference TRBV11-2 and TRBJ2-1, is EAGVAQSPRYKIIEKRQSVAFWCNPISGHATLYWYQQILGQGPKLLIQFQNNGVVDDSQLPKDRFSAERLKGVDSTLKIQPAKLEDSAVYLCASSLGGTSGERWVFGPGTRLTVL.

This clonotype has just a few counts. A library prepared for alpha chains yielded this beta chain as an off-target read; its size is of little meaning. CDR3 sequence: CATHYYEQYF. CDR3 nucleotides: TGTGCCACTCATTACTACGAGCAGTACTTC. The chain has TRBV28 and TRBJ2-7; no clear D. The germline gives CDR1 MDHEN, CDR2 SYDVKM. This CDR3 contains 10 residues. V was trimmed by 10 bases and J by 3 bases, leaving 7 bases between them. Based on the CDR3 plus reference TRBV28 and TRBJ2-7, the full variable domain is DVKVTQSSRYLVKRTGEKVFLECVQDMDHENMFWYRQDPGLGLRLIYFSYDVKMKEKGDIPEGYSVSREKKERFSLILESASTNQTSMYLCATHYYEQYFGPGTRLTVT.

A word on this clonotype: A library prepared for alpha chains yielded this beta chain as an off-target read; its size is of little meaning. The gene calls are TRBV5-1 and TRBJ2-1; D unclear. Germline V gene data show CDR1 as SGHRS and CDR2 as YFSETQ. Trimming removed 0 bases from V and 7 bases from J, with 8 bases in between. This CDR3 is built from 13 residues. This chain's CDR3 is CASSLGQENEQFF. CDR3 in DNA: TGCGCCAGCAGCTTGGGGCAAGAAAATGAGCAGTTCTTC.

This clonotype has a handful of counts. This beta chain slipped into a library made for alpha chains as a stray read, so its size is not meaningful. V usage is TRBV10-3 and J usage is TRBJ2-7; D is possibly TRBD1 (6 bases). Germline V gene lookup returns CDR1 ENHRY and CDR2 SYGVKD. The CDR3 spans 16 residues. Trimming cost V 3 bases and J 2 bases, with 17 bases left between them. CDR3 protein: CAISDKVRTAAYEQYF. CDR3 in DNA: TGTGCCATCAGTGACAAGGTCAGGACAGCCGCCTACGAGCAGTACTTC.

With regard to this clonotype: This beta chain is a stray read from a library made for alpha chains; its abundance is not meaningful. This rearrangement joins TRBV6-2 or TRBV6-3 to TRBJ2-3, with 10 bases that match TRBD1. Germline-derived CDR1 and CDR2 are MNHEY and SVGEGT. The CDR3 spans 14 residues. J was trimmed by 0 bases and V by 6 bases; bases with no gene match: 0. The CDR3 coding sequence is TGTGCCAGCAGGACAGGGGGCAGCACAGATACGCAGTATTTT. Translation: CASRTGGSTDTQYF.

On this clonotype itself: The library was prepared for alpha chains; this beta chain is a stray read, so its frequency means little. This rearrangement joins TRBV7-7 to TRBJ2-5, with a tentative D call TRBD2 (6 bases). The CDR3 covers 14 residues. Germline CDR1 reads SSHAT; CDR2 reads FNYEAQ (reference sequence). Between the trimmed V and J ends, which lost 3 bases and 5 bases, there was a span of 13 bases. DNA of the CDR3: TGTGCCAGCAGCTTGGGACTTAGGGCGGAGACCCAGTACTTC. Amino acid sequence: CASSLGLRAETQYF.

Turning to this clonotype: This beta chain lies outside the target of a library built for alpha chains; its clone size means little. The chain links TRBV2 to TRBJ2-3, with D possibly matching TRBD2 (7 bases). The CDR3 is 13 amino acids. Looked up from germline, CDR1 is SNHLY and CDR2 is FYNNEI. V lost 11 bases to trimming and J lost 2 bases, with 14 bases between them. CDR3 nucleotide sequence: TGTGCCGGATGGGGGGGGCACACAGATACGCAGTATTTT. It yields the protein CAGWGGHTDTQYF.

This clonotype occurred a few times. A library made for alpha chains picked up this beta chain off target, so its size means little. The chain couples TRBV20-1 to TRBJ2-7, with D unclear. This CDR3 spans 15 amino acids. Germline V gene sequence: CDR1 DFQATT, CDR2 SNEGSKA (reference sequence). V shed 5 bases and J shed 1 base, with 18 bases lying between them. The CDR3 DNA is TGCAGTGCTCCAAACCGGATTACTGGGTCCTACGAGCAGTACTTC. Protein product: CSAPNRITGSYEQYF.

Notes on this clonotype: This beta chain is off target for a library built for alpha chains, so its abundance means little. The chain recombines TRBV18 with TRBJ2-6, with unresolved D. This CDR3 is 11 amino acids long. Per germline, CDR1 KGHSH and CDR2 LQKENI. The germline V and J ends were trimmed by 4 bases and 6 bases, with 1 base remaining between them. The CDR3 nucleotides read TGTGCCAGCTCACAGGCCAACGTCCTGACTTTC. It encodes CASSQANVLTF.

With respect to this clonotype: This beta chain is off target for a library built for alpha chains, so its abundance means little. The chain has TRBV3-1 and TRBJ1-5; D gene unclear. In germline, CDR1 is LGHDT, CDR2 YNNKEL (reference sequence). V was pared by 1 base and J by 4 bases, with 5 bases between. The CDR3 length is 13 residues. CDR3 in DNA: TGTGCCAGCAGCCAAGGGATAAATCAGCCCCAGCATTTT. It specifies CASSQGINQPQHF.

This clonotype occurred once. Because this beta chain is a stray read in a library intended to capture alpha chains, its abundance should not be given much weight. The chain uses TRBV18 and TRBJ1-3; a possible D gene is TRBD1 (5 bases). The germline CDR1 and CDR2 sequences are KGHSH and LQKENI. Trimming removed 3 bases at V and 4 bases at J, with 19 bases between. The CDR3 has 17 residues. The CDR3 protein is CASSPGQAGRRGNTIYF. Written as DNA, the CDR3 is TGTGCCAGCTCACCCGGTCAAGCGGGGCGCCGGGGAAACACCATATATTTT.

A few counts support this clonotype. A library made for alpha chains picked up this beta chain off target, so its size means little. The chain combines TRBV10-3 with TRBJ2-7, with D perhaps matching TRBD2 (5 bases). Germline V gene lookup returns CDR1 ENHRY and CDR2 SYGVKD. V shed 4 bases and J shed 1 base, with 11 bases lying between them. This CDR3 has 14 residues. CDR3 region: CAISGARGSYEQYF. The CDR3 nucleotides are TGTGCCATCAGTGGCGCCAGAGGGTCCTACGAGCAGTACTTC.

By proportion, this clonotype is medium-sized. This beta chain appears as a stray read in a library generated for alpha chains; its size is not informative. CDR3 sequence: CASSRGWRGSTDTQYF. The CDR3 DNA is TGTGCCAGCAGCCGCGGCTGGCGGGGGAGCACAGATACGCAGTATTTT. This chain connects TRBV7-2 to TRBJ2-3; 7 nucleotides align to TRBD2. Germline loops: CDR1 SGHTA, CDR2 FQGNSA. V shed 5 bases and J 0 bases; nucleotides not matched to a gene: 8. This CDR3 is built from 16 residues.

This clonotype was seen more than once but under ten times. Being off target in a library aimed at alpha chains, this beta chain has a size of little meaning. The chain carries TRBV7-6 and TRBJ2-2; 7 bases agree with TRBD1. The germline gives CDR1 SGHVS, CDR2 FNYEAQ. The CDR3 spans 16 residues. J gave up 0 bases and V 1 base, and 2 bases lay outside the gene matches. CDR3: CASSLVGGSNTGELFF. CDR3 sequence (DNA): TGTGCCAGCAGCTTAGTAGGGGGCTCGAACACCGGGGAGCTGTTTTTT.